This TCR beta chain appears in the sequencing data of a study of response to subunit inactivated influenza vaccine. Broader study findings: Authors suggested each seasonal flu vaccination may recruit only limited numbers of new T cells.

Via MiXCR, TCRdb re-called the RT-PCR reads, giving one row per CDR3 protein. This sample yields 590,000 or so distinct CDR3 sequences, of which 13% to 15% are seen a single time; 7.5% to 8% belongs to the top ten. The table lists this clonotype with a few counts. What it recognizes is unknown. The sample in question was PBMCs from blood, obtained around two weeks before vaccination. The receptor's source is a man aged 50 to 60 who received an inactivated influenza vaccine.

In nucleotides, the CDR3 is TGTGCCAGCAGTTACACCCACGCCTCGGGACAGGGAAGGTATGGCTACACCTTC. This translates into CASSYTHASGQGRYGYTF. The chain is built from TRBV27 and TRBJ1-2; 9 nucleotides align to TRBD1. Germline V gene data show CDR1 as MNHEY and CDR2 as SMNVEV (reference sequence). This CDR3 spans 18 amino acids. V shed 4 bases, J shed 5 bases, and the junction held 17 bases outside the gene matches.